This paragraph covers one TCR beta chain sequence. The antigen remains unidentified. This record comes from a study of CD8 T cells in ankylosing spondylitis. Whole-study results and caveats: Some motif variants were previously reported in reactive arthritis synovial fluid and blood. It was reported that disease-linked clones were significantly enriched in matched ankylosing spondylitis synovial fluid.

Germline V gene sequence: CDR1 SGHVS, CDR2 FQNEAQ. The ends were cut back, 2 bases at V and 3 bases at J, with 14 bases in the middle. The CDR3 has 15 amino acids. Libraries for TCR beta were made by quantitative 5'-RACE with molecular barcodes. TCRdb called the 5' RACE reads again in MiXCR, with one record for every CDR3 protein. This table has hundreds of thousands of distinct CDR3 sequences, approximately 20% appearing once. Material: blood, either unsorted or a sorted T cell fraction (not recorded which). This TCR was sampled from a male donor with ankylosing spondylitis or in good health (not recorded which). The V gene is TRBV7-8, the J gene TRBJ2-7, with D uncertain. CDR3 protein: CASSLYLRSDYEQYF. The CDR3, as DNA: TGTGCCAGCAGCTTATATTTGAGGTCAGACTACGAGCAGTACTTC.